This T cell receptor beta chain is drawn from a study of T cells after yellow fever vaccination (dated by TCRdb to about 2019). General notes on the study: The SMART-Seq v4 Ultra Low Input RNA kit was used to prepare libraries from fractions with low cell numbers. To track T-cell clones before and after primary and booster YFV17D yellow fever vaccination, bulk TCR alpha and beta repertoires were sequenced longitudinally. Two healthy male donors, one aged 18 to 30 and one aged 30 to 40 years, were included in the cohort. Blood samples were taken at several timepoints before and after primary and secondary immunization, and bulk PBMC replicates and cell subsets were isolated.

Explained via the paper, the treatment or condition label denotes: live attenuated yellow fever vaccine strain. A standard Ficoll-Paque protocol was used to isolate PBMCs from peripheral blood. CD4 and CD8 T-cell fractions were isolated with Dynabeads CD4 and CD8 positive selection kits. RNA was extracted with TriZol from bulk PBMCs, CD4 and CD8 fractions, and dextramer-positive and dextramer-negative fractions. This clonotype was counted many times. The clone's antigen remains unknown. No much larger clone is present one base from it, and per-base qualities are unavailable. TCR cDNA was synthesized by 5'RACE template switching, through which a universal primer site and unique molecular identifiers were introduced. cDNA synthesis was primed from both the TCR alpha and TCR beta constant segments. Library amplification used two PCR steps, and the second PCR step added sample barcodes and sequencing adapters. Sequencing of libraries was done on Illumina HiSeq 2500 (2x100 bp) or NovaSeq (2x150 bp). Per the source publication's procedure: MIGEC was used to demultiplex reads and collapse the reads into UMI consensus sequences, and MiXCR was used for V(D)J alignment. Vaccine-responding clonotypes were defined with edgeR using replicate PBMC samples, requiring FDR below 0.01 and a log2 fold change above 5 up to day 15. Each bulk clonotype was labeled CD4 or CD8 based on which sequenced repertoire, CD4 or CD8, contained the clonotype at higher abundance. The raw public reads went through TCRdb reprocessing: fastp at Q25, MiXCR clone calling, in-frame beta chains kept. Merged by CDR3 protein, the rows form single entries marked with the most common genes and DNA. The V and J calls and clone size come from TCRdb's table, not from the authors' own analysis. Here the sample has around 150,000 distinct CDR3 sequences; 6.5% to 8.5% occur a single time. More than 2% of the sample belongs to the ten largest clones.

CDR1 LGHNA and CDR2 YSLEER were looked up in the germline V gene. Trimming takes 0 bases off V and 4 bases off J; junction bases not matched to a gene: 4. The CDR3 goes from the cysteine to the phenylalanine over 15 residues. Solely the CDR3 DNA is kept, with 45 bases framed from the first base. Findings and caveats that apply to the study as a whole: The study included only a couple of donors, which limits how far the findings can be generalized. A small fraction of clonotypes appeared in both the CD4 and CD8 compartments, likely as a result of convergent recombination. After the booster, most of the clones that had expanded following primary vaccination were detected again (about 95% of CD4 and 88% of CD8), which suggests that memory was broadly maintained. Compared with the primary T-cell response, the secondary T-cell response was weaker but faster, peaking on day 5 rather than day 15. Because abundant contaminating clonotypes from the bulk population could be contained in FACS-sorted repertoires, computational filtering was required.

Material: CD4+ T cells sorted from PBMCs, obtained about 5 days after the first yellow fever vaccination. The chain is assembled from TRBV4-3 and TRBJ2-5, with 8 central nucleotides matching TRBD2. The receptor was isolated from a man between 18 and 29 years old who received the YFV17D yellow fever vaccine. The CDR3 protein sequence reads: CASSQDTGGGETQYF. The bases read TGCGCCAGCAGCCAAGACACCGGGGGGGGAGAGACCCAGTACTTC.